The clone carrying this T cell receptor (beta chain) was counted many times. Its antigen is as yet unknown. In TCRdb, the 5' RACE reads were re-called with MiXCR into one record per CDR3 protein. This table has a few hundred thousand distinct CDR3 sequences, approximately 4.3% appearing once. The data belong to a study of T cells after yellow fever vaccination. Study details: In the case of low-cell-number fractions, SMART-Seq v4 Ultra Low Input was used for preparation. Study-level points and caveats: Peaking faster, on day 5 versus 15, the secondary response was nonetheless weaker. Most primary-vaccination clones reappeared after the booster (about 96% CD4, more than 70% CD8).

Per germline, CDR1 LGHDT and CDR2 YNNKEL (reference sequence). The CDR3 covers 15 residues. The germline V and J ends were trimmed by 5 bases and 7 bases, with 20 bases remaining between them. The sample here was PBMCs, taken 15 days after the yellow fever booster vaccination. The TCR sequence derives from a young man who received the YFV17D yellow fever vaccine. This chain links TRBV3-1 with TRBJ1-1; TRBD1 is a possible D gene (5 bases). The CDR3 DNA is TGTGCCAGCAGCGGCCGGGACCGGGAGGAGAGTGAAGCTTTCTTT. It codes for CASSGRDREESEAFF.